A selection of T cell receptor beta chains follows, all from one sample in a study of blood T cells in healthy people across ages. TCRdb fed the 5' RACE reads into MiXCR, producing one record per CDR3 protein. The sample lists about 780,000 distinct CDR3 sequences, about 42% occurring once. The sequenced sample consisted of blood. The receptors shown here come from a man older than 75 in good health. Each CDR3 is given without its conserved first and last residue. Fields, in order: CDR3 length, V gene, J gene, D gene, CDR3 protein. D genes are given only for firm matches.

length: 12
V: TRBV24-1
J: TRBJ2-3
D: NA
CDR3: ATSDATGADTQY

length: 11
V: TRBV7-9
J: TRBJ2-1
D: NA
CDR3: ASSSTRSNEQF

length: 14
V: TRBV5-1
J: NA
D: TRBD2
CDR3: ASTRSSGGSSYEQY

length: 13
V: TRBV11-3
J: TRBJ2-1
D: TRBD2
CDR3: ASRPESGGNNEQF

length: 13
V: TRBV5-1
J: TRBJ2-5
D: NA
CDR3: ASSVDGAMGETQY

length: 10
V: TRBV3-1
J: TRBJ1-1
D: NA
CDR3: ASSKQSQKAF

length: 15
V: TRBV4-2
J: NA
D: TRBD2
CDR3: ASSQDPRTSGGETQY

length: 13
V: TRBV29-1
J: TRBJ1-2
D: NA
CDR3: SVGRTERGDYGYT

length: 10
V: TRBV20-1
J: TRBJ2-3
D: NA
CDR3: SAVEGRDTQY

length: 15
V: TRBV14
J: TRBJ2-5
D: NA
CDR3: ASSQDLGRDVQGEQY

length: 13
V: TRBV27
J: TRBJ2-3
D: TRBD2
CDR3: ATSIGSGRANTQY

length: 14
V: TRBV28
J: TRBJ2-5
D: TRBD1
CDR3: ASSTPGQGTQETQY

length: 15
V: TRBV18
J: TRBJ2-6
D: NA
CDR3: ASSTTGMSSGANVLT

length: 13
V: TRBV5-1
J: TRBJ2-7
D: TRBD2
CDR3: ASRSLGGSTYEQY

length: 10
V: TRBV7-9
J: TRBJ2-7
D: NA
CDR3: ASGQSSYEQY

length: 14
V: TRBV7-9
J: TRBJ2-3
D: TRBD2
CDR3: ASSSRTSGDTDTQY

length: 12
V: TRBV10-3
J: TRBJ1-1
D: TRBD1
CDR3: AISPGQTNTEAF

length: 10
V: TRBV7-2
J: NA
D: NA
CDR3: ASSSYENIQY

length: 16
V: TRBV20-1
J: TRBJ2-6
D: NA
CDR3: IAVGGGLHSSGANVLT

length: 13
V: TRBV6-6
J: TRBJ2-7
D: TRBD1
CDR3: ASSYLGQGTYEQY

length: 13
V: TRBV20-1
J: TRBJ1-1
D: TRBD1
CDR3: SAARGGTGLAEAF

length: 13
V: TRBV19
J: TRBJ2-3
D: NA
CDR3: ASSIGRASTDTQY

length: 13
V: TRBV20-1
J: TRBJ1-5
D: TRBD1
CDR3: SANRQGAGNQPQH

length: 13
V: TRBV18
J: TRBJ2-7
D: TRBD2
CDR3: ASSATSGISYEQY

length: 11
V: TRBV14
J: TRBJ2-1
D: TRBD1
CDR3: ASRGQGINEQF

length: 16
V: TRBV6-2/TRBV6-3
J: TRBJ2-1
D: NA
CDR3: ASSYSLLFAPSYNEQF

length: 10
V: TRBV20-1
J: TRBJ1-5
D: TRBD1
CDR3: SAYRGLQPQH

length: 13
V: TRBV6-5
J: TRBJ2-6
D: NA
CDR3: ASRAGIDWANVLT

length: 14
V: TRBV7-2
J: TRBJ2-3
D: TRBD2
CDR3: ASSPQAGGFIDTQY

length: 14
V: TRBV4-3
J: TRBJ2-1
D: TRBD1
CDR3: ASSQATGDPWNEQF

length: 13
V: TRBV20-1
J: TRBJ2-7
D: NA
CDR3: SARVGPAEPYEQY

length: 15
V: TRBV4-1
J: TRBJ2-1
D: NA
CDR3: ASSQGWLAQPYNEQF

length: 12
V: TRBV20-1
J: TRBJ2-7
D: NA
CDR3: SASTQGRAYEQY

length: 12
V: TRBV2
J: TRBJ2-3
D: NA
CDR3: ASSRDSVPISQY

length: 13
V: TRBV5-1
J: TRBJ2-3
D: TRBD2
CDR3: ASSLDAGDGDTQY

length: 12
V: TRBV7-2
J: TRBJ2-5
D: NA
CDR3: ASSLALGRKTQY

length: 11
V: TRBV7-2
J: TRBJ2-5
D: TRBD2
CDR3: ASSLATSNEQY

length: 13
V: TRBV20-1
J: TRBJ2-3
D: TRBD2
CDR3: SAPKAGIDTDTQY

length: 13
V: TRBV30
J: TRBJ1-5
D: NA
CDR3: AWSPYGQQNQPQH

length: 12
V: TRBV6-5
J: TRBJ1-2
D: NA
CDR3: ASSYSGMMTVHT

length: 17
V: TRBV7-9
J: TRBJ1-1
D: NA
CDR3: ASSLGILRGAPTSTEAF

length: 14
V: TRBV20-1
J: TRBJ1-1
D: NA
CDR3: SAIQGPLGANTEAF

length: 12
V: TRBV10-3
J: TRBJ2-3
D: NA
CDR3: AISLRHVGDTQY

length: 11
V: TRBV5-1
J: TRBJ2-3
D: NA
CDR3: ASSLHPGDTQY

length: 12
V: TRBV20-1
J: TRBJ1-2
D: NA
CDR3: SASDRQANYGYT

length: 11
V: TRBV20-1
J: TRBJ2-7
D: NA
CDR3: SAPTVSSYEQY

length: 12
V: TRBV6-5
J: TRBJ1-1
D: NA
CDR3: ASSYSRGEYEAF

length: 11
V: TRBV2
J: TRBJ2-4
D: TRBD2
CDR3: ASSSAGGNIQY

length: 9
V: TRBV6-5
J: TRBJ1-2
D: NA
CDR3: ASRTGYGYT

length: 15
V: TRBV7-2
J: TRBJ1-4
D: TRBD1
CDR3: ASSPQPPGQGNEKLF

length: 13
V: TRBV6-1
J: TRBJ1-5
D: NA
CDR3: ASSESIGGNQPQH

length: 10
V: TRBV6-2/TRBV6-3
J: TRBJ2-7
D: NA
CDR3: ASEDRRDEQY

length: 14
V: TRBV20-1
J: TRBJ2-3
D: NA
CDR3: SARDSRSGPTDTQY

length: 13
V: TRBV3-1
J: TRBJ2-1
D: TRBD2
CDR3: ASSQAGTSGNEQF

length: 12
V: TRBV12-3/TRBV12-4
J: NA
D: TRBD1
CDR3: ASSSWTGIHEQY

length: 12
V: TRBV7-9
J: TRBJ2-7
D: NA
CDR3: ASSSLRDLYEQY

length: 12
V: TRBV28
J: TRBJ1-5
D: TRBD1
CDR3: ASWRTGTEQPQH

length: 15
V: TRBV20-1
J: TRBJ2-7
D: TRBD2
CDR3: SAPDRFRGGSNHEQY

length: 15
V: TRBV7-3
J: TRBJ2-3
D: TRBD2
CDR3: ASSLTGALAGGYTQY

length: 12
V: TRBV6-5
J: TRBJ2-7
D: NA
CDR3: ASNSRLGSYEQY